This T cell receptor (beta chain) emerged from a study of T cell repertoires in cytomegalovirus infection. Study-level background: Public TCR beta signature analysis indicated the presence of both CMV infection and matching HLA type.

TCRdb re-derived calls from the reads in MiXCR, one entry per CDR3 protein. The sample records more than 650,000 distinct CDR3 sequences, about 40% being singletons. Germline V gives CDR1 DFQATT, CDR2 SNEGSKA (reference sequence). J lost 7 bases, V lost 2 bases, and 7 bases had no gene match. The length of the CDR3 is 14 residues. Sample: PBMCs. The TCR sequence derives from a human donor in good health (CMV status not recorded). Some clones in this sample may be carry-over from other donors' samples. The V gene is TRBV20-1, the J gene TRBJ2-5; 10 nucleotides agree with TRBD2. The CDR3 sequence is CSARLLAGPGTQYF. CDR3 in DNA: TGCAGTGCTAGATTACTAGCGGGGCCCGGGACCCAGTACTTC.